This T cell receptor beta chain was documented in a study of T cells in Graves' hyperthyroidism and ophthalmopathy (dated by TCRdb to between 2018 and 2020). Regarding the study in general: Peripheral blood samples were taken at the time of initial diagnosis, prior to any treatment. To identify TCR V-J signatures that set the groups apart, the researchers used a discovery cohort of about a hundred patients, made up of fewer than 50 with Graves' ophthalmopathy and about 55 with stable Graves' hyperthyroidism. Prospective prediction of ophthalmopathy was tested in an independent validation cohort consisting of some 19 hyperthyroidism patients and approximately 16 patients who later progressed to ophthalmopathy. For training and testing, the roughly 100 patients in the discovery cohort were randomly divided in a 7:3 ratio. Thyroid tissue and blood T-cell repertoires from several Graves' hyperthyroidism patients were also compared in the study. Following sampling, methimazole starting at 30 mg daily was given to hyperthyroidism patients, and high-dose intravenous methylprednisolone was given to ophthalmopathy patients. The paper reports TCR Vbeta CDR3 sequencing of roughly 140 peripheral blood samples: some 41 ophthalmopathy, approximately 74 hyperthyroidism and approximately 17 progressor patients.

Study-level results and caveats: No statistical method was used to set the sample size in advance, and investigators knew the group allocation. A 13 V-J signature model separated ophthalmopathy from stable hyperthyroidism, with around 91% sensitivity and about 81% specificity in cross-validation and 80%/75% in testing. In validation, progression to ophthalmopathy was predicted by the model with almost 71% sensitivity and around 75% specificity, a median of around 6.5 months before onset. Blood samples also contained most of the expanded thyroid clonotypes (frequency above 0.001), which suggests that blood repertoires may reflect thyroid immune responses.

The CDR3 goes from the cysteine to the phenylalanine over 17 residues. Only the CDR3 part of the read is kept: 51 bases, read in frame from the first base. V and J are truncated by 5 bases and 5 bases respectively, leaving an intervening sequence of 25 bases. Looking up the germline V gene yields CDR1 MNHNS and CDR2 SASEGT. Of note for this clonotype: The antigen this receptor binds is unknown. The record has no base qualities; no much larger clone is one base away.

Hyperthyroidism patients were newly diagnosed, had a disease duration of under 2 months, and were aged 18 to 65 years. Any patient with an uncontrolled infection, another autoimmune disease, pregnancy or lactation was excluded. Clinical symptoms, serum thyroxine and TRAb, thyroid ultrasound, and orbital computed tomography formed the basis for the diagnoses. Blood from progressor patients was drawn when they were first diagnosed with hyperthyroidism, before any ophthalmopathy symptoms appeared. PBMCs were isolated from 7.5 to 10 ml of fresh peripheral blood by Ficoll-Paque density gradient centrifugation. Progressor patients were first diagnosed with Graves' hyperthyroidism and then developed ophthalmopathy during follow-up. Trizol reagent was used to extract total RNA, and RNA quality was then checked on an Agilent 2100 Bioanalyzer. TCR beta CDR3 regions were amplified from RNA transcripts. The TCR CDR3 was subjected to a first round of RT-PCR using the HTBI primer set and the Qiagen OneStep RT-PCR kit. A second multiplex PCR round built the libraries, followed by size selection and purification. Paired-end sequencing of the libraries was performed with 100 bp reads on an Illumina HiSeq2000. From the authors' description of their analysis: Raw data were processed with SOAPnuke, discarding reads with adapters, uncalled bases, mean Phred below 15, or no exact constant-primer or identifier match. COPE v1.2.5 was used to merge high-quality paired reads, and clonotypes were defined as unique nucleotide sequences. MiTCR v1.1 was used to align the clonotypes against IMGT TRBV, TRBD and TRBJ reference segments. The analysis included only V-J combinations with a frequency above 0.0001, which together covered roughly 99% of the repertoires. A TCS score was defined as the ratio of F50 (clonal expansion) to E x V (chaos), with BLOSUM62-based TCRdist applied between CDR3 peptides within each V-J. Welch's t-statistics and random forest reduced several hundred V-J features to about 13, which were used in a naive Bayes classifier (R e1071). The raw public reads went through TCRdb reprocessing: fastp at Q25, MiXCR clone calling, in-frame beta chains kept. Rows merge per CDR3 protein into single entries with the most common DNA and genes. For this entry, the V and J calls and clone size follow TCRdb and not the study's own pipeline. A total of over 250,000 distinct CDR3 sequences appear in this sample, 20% to 25% of them only once. Clones ranked in the top ten supply approximately 30% of the sample.

The rearrangement joined TRBV6-1 to TRBJ2-7; TRBD1 is perhaps the D gene, given 6 matching bases. Sequencing input: blood. This sequence originates from a middle-aged man with Graves' hyperthyroidism that later progressed to Graves' ophthalmopathy. The CDR3 region has the sequence CASSLVAGAPRSHEQYF. The DNA is TGTGCCAGCAGTCTCGTGGCAGGGGCACCACGGAGCCACGAGCAGTACTTC.